This T cell receptor (beta chain) was identified in a study of T cell repertoires in cytomegalovirus infection. TCRdb reanalysed the reads using MiXCR and keeps one entry per CDR3 protein. The sample lists approximately 110,000 distinct CDR3 sequences; 32% were seen once. This clonotype was recorded many times. Its specificity is unknown. The study, taken as a whole, reports: Summed frequency of shared TCR beta families picked out CMV carriers who also had the relevant HLA.

The CDR3 spans 14 residues. Germline V gene lookup returns CDR1 SEHNR and CDR2 FQNEAQ (reference sequence). V was shortened by 1 base and J by 2 bases, with 6 bases between the two germline ends. The V call is TRBV7-9, the J call TRBJ1-5, with a tentative D call TRBD1 (5 bases). This specimen consisted of CD8+ T cells from cultured PBMCs, obtained from culture after CMV antigen stimulation. This receptor was identified in a human donor in good health (CMV status not recorded). Some clones in this sample may be carry-over from other donors' samples. The chain's CDR3 is CASSLVGGNQPQHF. The CDR3 region has the DNA TGTGCCAGCAGCTTAGTGGGGGGCAATCAGCCCCAGCATTTT.